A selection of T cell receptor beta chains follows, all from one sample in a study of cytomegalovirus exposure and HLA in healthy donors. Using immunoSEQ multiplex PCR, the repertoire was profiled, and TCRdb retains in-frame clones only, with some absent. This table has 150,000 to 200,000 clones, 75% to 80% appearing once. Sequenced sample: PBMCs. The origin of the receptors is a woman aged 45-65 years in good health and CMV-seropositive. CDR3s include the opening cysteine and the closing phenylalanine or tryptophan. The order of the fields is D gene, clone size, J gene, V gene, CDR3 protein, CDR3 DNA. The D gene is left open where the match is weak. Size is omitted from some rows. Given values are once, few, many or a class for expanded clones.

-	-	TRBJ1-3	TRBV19	CASSILAPSGNTIYF	TGTGCCAGTAGTATCTTGGCCCCTTCTGGAAACACCATATATTTT
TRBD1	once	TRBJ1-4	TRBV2	CASSDRGGRDEKLFF	TGTGCCAGCAGTGACAGAGGGGGCAGGGATGAAAAACTGTTTTTT
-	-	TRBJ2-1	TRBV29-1	CSVELQAREQFF	TGCAGCGTTGAATTGCAGGCCCGTGAGCAGTTCTTC
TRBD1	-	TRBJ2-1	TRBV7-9	CASSVRDSGNEQFF	TGTGCCAGCAGCGTCCGGGACAGTGGCAATGAGCAGTTCTTC
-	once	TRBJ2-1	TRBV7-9	CVSSLPQFNEQFF	TGTGTCAGCAGCTTACCCCAGTTCAATGAGCAGTTCTTC
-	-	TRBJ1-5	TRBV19	CASSTGNQPQHF	TGTGCCAGTAGTACAGGTAATCAGCCCCAGCATTTT
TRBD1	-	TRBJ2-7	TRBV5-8	CASSLRTGESEQYF	TGTGCCAGCAGCTTGAGGACAGGGGAGAGCGAGCAGTACTTC
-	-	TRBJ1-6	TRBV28	CASRSATYNSPLHF	TGTGCCAGCAGGAGCGCTACTTATAATTCACCCCTCCACTTT
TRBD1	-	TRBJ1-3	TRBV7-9	CASSRDSPGSGNTIYF	TGTGCCAGCAGCCGGGACAGCCCCGGCTCTGGAAACACCATATATTTT
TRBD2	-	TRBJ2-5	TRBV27	CASSSWGSGRSETQYF	TGTGCCAGCAGTTCCTGGGGAAGCGGGAGGTCGGAGACCCAGTACTTC
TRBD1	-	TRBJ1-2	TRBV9	CASSLDRGHIGGYTF	TGTGCCAGCAGCCTCGACAGGGGGCATATAGGTGGCTACACCTTC
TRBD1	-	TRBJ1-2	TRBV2	CASSSGTGSPADGYTF	TGTGCCAGCAGCTCCGGGACAGGGTCCCCAGCGGATGGCTACACCTTC
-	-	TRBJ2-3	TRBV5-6	CASSEGTTSTDTQYF	TGTGCCAGCAGCGAAGGGACAACTAGCACAGATACGCAGTATTTT
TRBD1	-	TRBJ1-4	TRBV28	CASSPQDRGNEKLFF	TGTGCCAGCAGTCCTCAGGACAGGGGGAATGAAAAACTGTTTTTT
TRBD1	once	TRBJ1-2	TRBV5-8	CASSLGQGLNYGYTF	TGTGCCAGCAGCTTGGGACAGGGTTTGAACTATGGCTACACCTTC
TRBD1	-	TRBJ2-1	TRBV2	CASRRQGGNNEQFF	TGTGCCAGCAGGCGACAGGGGGGAAACAATGAGCAGTTCTTC
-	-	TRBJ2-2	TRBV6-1	CASSTGNTGELFF	TGTGCCAGCAGTACAGGGAACACCGGGGAGCTGTTTTTT
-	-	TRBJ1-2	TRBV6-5	CASSYDGILNYGYTF	TGTGCCAGCAGTTACGACGGGATTCTTAACTATGGCTACACCTTC
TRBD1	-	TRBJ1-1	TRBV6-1	CASKQGANTEAFF	TGTGCCAGCAAACAGGGGGCAAACACTGAAGCTTTCTTT
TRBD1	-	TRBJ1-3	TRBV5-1	CASSPWTGAGNTIYF	TGCGCCAGCAGCCCGTGGACAGGGGCTGGAAACACCATATATTTT
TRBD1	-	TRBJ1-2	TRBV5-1	CASSLAGTGGGYGYTF	TGCGCCAGCAGCTTGGCCGGGACAGGGGGTGGCTATGGCTACACCTTC
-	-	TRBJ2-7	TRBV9	CASSVGSAAGNYEQYF	TGTGCTAGCAGCGTTGGGTCAGCCGCAGGGAACTACGAGCAGTACTTC
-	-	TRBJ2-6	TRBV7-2	CASSSLSGANVLTF	TGTGCCAGCAGCTCCCTATCTGGGGCCAACGTCCTGACTTTC
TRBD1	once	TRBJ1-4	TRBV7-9	CASSLRQGDEKLFF	TGTGCCAGCAGCTTACGACAGGGAGATGAAAAACTGTTTTTT
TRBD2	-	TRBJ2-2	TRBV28	CASSLTSGGLNTGELFF	TGTGCCAGCAGTTTGACTAGCGGGGGGCTTAACACCGGGGAGCTGTTTTTT
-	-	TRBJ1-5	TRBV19	CATGGNYSNQPQHF	TGTGCCACCGGCGGAAACTATAGCAATCAGCCCCAGCATTTT
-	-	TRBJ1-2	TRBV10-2	CASSGGLRLYGYTF	TGCGCCAGCAGTGGGGGACTACGCCTCTATGGCTACACCTTC
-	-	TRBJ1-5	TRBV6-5	CASSYSLTQGNQPQHF	TGTGCCAGCAGTTACTCGTTGACCCAGGGTAATCAGCCCCAGCATTTT
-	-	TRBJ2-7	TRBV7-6	CASSSKGWQGAYEQYF	TGTGCCAGCAGCTCCAAAGGATGGCAGGGTGCCTACGAGCAGTACTTC
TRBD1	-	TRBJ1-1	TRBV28	CASSIPGGAGGDTEAFF	TGTGCCAGCAGTATCCCAGGGGGCGCAGGAGGCGACACTGAAGCTTTCTTT
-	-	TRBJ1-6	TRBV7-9	CASSPYTFSYNSPLHF	TGTGCCAGCAGCCCGTACACCTTCTCCTATAATTCACCCCTCCACTTT
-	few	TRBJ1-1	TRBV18	CASSPRQADLNTEAFF	TGTGCCAGCTCACCTCGACAGGCCGACCTGAACACTGAAGCTTTCTTT
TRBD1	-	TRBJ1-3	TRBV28	CASRVSRGFSGNTIYF	TGTGCCAGCAGAGTGAGCAGGGGGTTTTCTGGAAACACCATATATTTT
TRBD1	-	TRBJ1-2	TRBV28	CASSLRAGGYGYTF	TGTGCCAGCAGTCTCCGGGCAGGGGGTTATGGCTACACCTTC
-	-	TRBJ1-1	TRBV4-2	CASSQVTSTGNTEAFF	TGTGCCAGCAGCCAAGTGACTTCGACAGGGAACACTGAAGCTTTCTTT
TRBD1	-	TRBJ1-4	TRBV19	CATGGQGWNEKLFF	TGTGCCACCGGAGGACAGGGGTGGAATGAAAAACTGTTTTTT
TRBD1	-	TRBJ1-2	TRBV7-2	CASSGLGGVYGYTF	TGTGCCAGCAGCGGTCTAGGGGGCGTCTATGGCTACACCTTC
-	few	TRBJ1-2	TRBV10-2	CASSGGGGGYTF	TGCGCCAGCAGTGGGGGAGGGGGAGGCTACACCTTC
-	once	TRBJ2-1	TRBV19	CASRWRVTYNEQFF	TGTGCCAGTAGATGGAGGGTGACCTACAATGAGCAGTTCTTC